This T cell receptor beta chain was sequenced in a study of OX40 agonist ivuxolimab in advanced cancers. The protocol was immunoSEQ multiplex PCR, while the TCRdb copy is restricted to in-frame clones and leaves out a portion. Found here are around 110,000 clones, approximately 90% of them singletons; the top ten hold about 1.2%. The CDR3 extends over 12 amino acids. Between the trimmed V and J ends, which lost 4 bases and 4 bases, there was a span of 8 bases. Looked up from germline, CDR1 is SGHDT and CDR2 is YYEEEE. The receptor comes from an adult with an advanced solid tumor such as melanoma, head and neck, liver or kidney cancer. The chain uses TRBV5-6 and TRBJ1-1, with no clear D. Sequencing used CD4+ or CD8+ T cells sorted from blood, obtained in a trial of the OX40 agonist ivuxolimab. CDR3 bases: TGTGCCAGCAGCCGGGCCCTCACTGAAGCTTTCTTT. The encoded protein is CASSRALTEAFF.